The 8 T cell receptor beta chains presented below share a single source sample, sequenced in a study of OX40 agonist ivuxolimab in advanced cancers. Sequencing was performed with immunoSEQ multiplex PCR; in TCRdb, only in-frame clones are kept and a portion is missing. The repertoire has 84,000 or so clones, roughly 84% of them found once; the top ten carry about 2.5%. The specimen was CD4+ or CD8+ T cells sorted from blood, collected in a trial of the OX40 agonist ivuxolimab. The receptor source for this set is an adult with an advanced solid tumor such as melanoma, head and neck, liver or kidney cancer.

The J gene is TRBJ2-2, the V gene TRBV18; D unresolved. V shed 0 bases and J shed 1 base, with 12 bases lying between them. Germline CDR1 KGHSH, CDR2 LQKENI. CDR3 length: 17 residues. The CDR3 sequence: CASSPPQRAGNTGELFF. The CDR3 DNA is TGTGCCAGCTCACCACCGCAACGGGCAGGGAACACCGGGGAGCTGTTTTTT.

This chain links TRBV5-1 with TRBJ2-2; maybe TRBD2 (6 bases). Trimming removed 2 bases at V and 1 base at J, with 9 bases between. The germline gives CDR1 SGHRS, CDR2 YFSETQ. CDR3 length: 15 residues. CDR3 DNA: TGCGCCAGCAGCTTCGGGGGTAGGAACACCGGGGAGCTGTTTTTT. It translates to CASSFGGRNTGELFF.

The chain has TRBV30 and TRBJ1-2; a possible D gene is TRBD1 (5 bases). V lost 5 bases and J lost 5, with 18 bases in between. This CDR3 is 14 amino acids long. Germline V lookup: CDR1 GTSNPN, CDR2 SVGIG (reference sequence). The CDR3 loop is CAWGGSEGKYGYTF. The CDR3, as DNA: TGTGCCTGGGGGGGTAGTGAGGGAAAGTATGGCTACACCTTC.

The rearrangement uses TRBV2 and TRBJ1-5, with a possible D match to TRBD1 (5 bases). CDR1 SNHLY and CDR2 FYNNEI come from the germline V gene. The CDR3 sequence is 15 residues long. Deletions cut 5 bases from V and 2 bases from J, with 13 bases between. The CDR3 loop is CASSIGGVGNQPQHF. The DNA of the CDR3 is TGTGCCAGCAGTATTGGGGGGGTGGGCAATCAGCCCCAGCATTTT. Together with reference TRBV2 and TRBJ1-5, the CDR3 gives the full variable domain: EPEVTQTPSHQVTQMGQEVILRCVPISNHLYFYWYRQILGQKVEFLVSFYNNEISEKSEIFDDQFSVERPDGSNFTLKIRSTKLEDSAMYFCASSIGGVGNQPQHFGDGTRLSIL.

The genes are TRBV6-6 and TRBJ2-7; D might be TRBD2 (5 bases). The V gene's germline CDR1 is MNHNY and CDR2 SVGAGI (reference sequence). Trimming removed 6 bases from V and 6 bases from J, with 18 bases in between. CDR3 length: 14 amino acids. CDR3: CASRARVSGSEQYF. The CDR3 DNA reads TGTGCCAGCAGGGCAAGGGTCTCGGGGTCCGAGCAGTACTTC.

The chain joins TRBV27 to TRBJ2-7; the match to TRBD2 covers 8 bases. The V segment lost 6 bases and the J segment 3 bases; nucleotides outside the gene matches: 7. The CDR3 has 14 amino acids. The germline V gene has CDR1 MNHEY and CDR2 SMNVEV (reference sequence). The DNA of the CDR3 is TGTGCCAGCAGGCCCGGGAGGGAAGTCTACGAGCAGTACGTC. Amino acid sequence: CASRPGREVYEQYV.

The CDR3 DNA follows: TGTGCTAGTGGTCGGGCGGGTTCTGGAAACACCATATATTTT. It translates to CASGRAGSGNTIYF. The chain joins TRBV12-5 to TRBJ1-3, with unresolved D. The V gene's germline CDR1 is LGHNT and CDR2 FRNRAP. V lost 5 bases to trimming and J lost 1 base, with 9 bases between them. The length of the CDR3 is 14 residues.

CDR3 in DNA: TGTGCCAGCAGTGCATTAGGGCGTGAGCAGTTCTTC. This encodes CASSALGREQFF. The chain links TRBV28 to TRBJ2-1; D gene uncertain. There are 12 residues in the CDR3. CDR1 and CDR2 (germline): MDHEN, SYDVKM. Trimming shortened V by 5 bases and J by 9 bases, and 11 bases separated the two germline ends.